This TCR beta chain was identified in a study of blood T cell repertoires in COVID-19. Study-level information: The samples span acute and convalescent COVID-19 from the United States, Italy and Spain. PBMCs, B-cell-depleted T cells, or T cells provided the cDNA or gDNA that made up the material.

Study processing details: By means of reference gene primer amplification, nucleated cell counts were estimated. Clones were sequenced by immunoSEQ multiplex PCR, and TCRdb holds only the in-frame ones, with some missing. That table is the source of V, J and clone size, and D and trimming were worked out from the DNA. This sample carries 90,000 to 110,000 clones, under 90% of them seen once, and the ten largest clones take less than 8%. CDR1 and CDR2 (germline): MNHEY, SVGAGI. The trim removed 6 bases at V and 5 bases at J, leaving 9 bases unmatched. The CDR3 totals 14 residues. The sequence was obtained from a woman aged 45-65 years with acute or convalescent COVID-19. The sample was peripheral blood. This chain connects TRBV6-5 to TRBJ1-1; the match to TRBD1 covers 7 bases. For the CDR3, the DNA is TGTGCCAGCAGACCTCCAGGGGGAAGGACTGAAGCTTTCTTT. Translated, it gives CASRPPGGRTEAFF.